The 14 T cell receptor beta chains presented below share a single source sample, sequenced in a study of response to subunit inactivated influenza vaccine. TCRdb re-called the RT-PCR reads with MiXCR, one entry per CDR3 protein. The repertoire holds about 540,000 distinct CDR3 sequences, with roughly 23% as singletons. This same sample was also taken into another study, of T cells expressing NK-cell markers. This second study says: The TCR beta cDNA came from 5'RACE template switching with UMIs.

Specimen: CD4+ T cells sorted from PBMCs, collected less than 13 days after vaccination. These receptors all stem from a man between 45 and 60 years old who received an inactivated influenza vaccine.

The chain employs TRBV12-2 and TRBJ2-7; whether TRBD2, the table's D call, matches the DNA was not checked. TRBV12-2 is a documented pseudogene. The length of the CDR3 is 13 residues. The CDR3 loop is CASRPRLADEQYF. The CDR3 DNA sequence: TGTGCAAGTCGCCCCAGACTAGCGGACGAGCAGTACTTC.

J is TRBJ2-1 and V is TRBV12-3 or TRBV12-4, with D maybe TRBD2 (5 bases). V was trimmed by 2 bases and J by 5 bases, leaving 7 bases between them. The CDR3 consists of 13 residues. CDR3 nucleotides: TGTGCCAGCAGTTTACGGGAAAACAATGAGCAGTTCTTC. It is translated as CASSLRENNEQFF.

This clonotype was picked up a small number of times. The CDR3 protein is CASSQVQANTEAFF. CDR3 bases: TGCGCCAGCAGCCAAGTCCAGGCGAACACTGAAGCTTTCTTT. This rearrangement joins TRBV4-3 to TRBJ1-1; the D is unclear. The CDR3 consists of 14 residues. CDR1 is LGHNA and CDR2 is YSLEER in the germline V gene. The V gene lost 1 base and the J gene lost 1 base, with 7 bases spanning the gap.

This clonotype is a singleton in its sample. The chain links TRBV28 to TRBJ2-7; D remains ambiguous. Germline V CDR1 and CDR2: MDHEN, SYDVKM. The CDR3 is 13 amino acids. The V end lost 2 bases, the J end lost 3 bases, and 8 bases lay between the germline ends. CDR3 sequence reads: CASSLRVFYEQYF. CDR3 sequence (DNA): TGTGCCAGCAGTTTAAGGGTGTTCTACGAGCAGTACTTC.

This clonotype has a handful of counts. V usage is TRBV9 and J usage is TRBJ2-1; D possibly matches TRBD1 or TRBD2 (6 bases each). Germline CDR1 is SGDLS and CDR2 is YYNGEE. Trimming cost V 0 bases and J 2 bases, with 9 bases left between them. This CDR3 spans 15 amino acids. CDR3 nucleotide sequence: TGTGCCAGCAGCGTAGATGGGGGGCCCTACAATGAGCAGTTCTTC. The encoded protein is CASSVDGGPYNEQFF.

This clonotype was observed a handful of times. The rearrangement joins TRBV7-2 to TRBJ2-4, with D unresolved. V was pared by 1 base and J by 4 bases, with 2 bases between. Germline lookup yields CDR1 SGHTA and CDR2 FQGNSA. The CDR3 consists of 12 residues. CDR3 protein: CASSLGKNIQYF. The DNA for the CDR3 is TGTGCCAGCAGCTTAGGGAAAAACATTCAGTACTTC.

The J gene is TRBJ2-3, the V gene TRBV20-1; 9 positions agree with TRBD2. The CDR3 is 17 residues long. CDR1 is DFQATT and CDR2 is SNEGSKA in the germline V gene (reference sequence). Trimming cost V 2 bases and J 5 bases; bases outside gene matches: 14. The CDR3 nucleotides read TGCAGTGCTAGATATCTTGCGGGAGGGAGGAATGGAGATACGCAGTATTTT. Translated, it gives CSARYLAGGRNGDTQYF.

The chain joins TRBV29-1 to TRBJ2-3; D is undetermined. V shed 6 bases and J shed 0 bases, with 13 bases lying between them. CDR1 and CDR2 (germline): SQVTM, ANQGSEA. This CDR3 is built from 14 residues. The CDR3 sequence: CSVKQISSTDTQYF. The CDR3 DNA sequence: TGCAGCGTGAAACAGATTTCTAGCACAGATACGCAGTATTTT.

J is TRBJ2-1 and V is TRBV12-3 or TRBV12-4; TRBD1 matches 9 bases. V was clipped by 7 bases and J by 4 bases; unmatched bases: 5. The CDR3 consists of 14 residues. CDR3 residues: CASKSGTGYNEQFF. The CDR3 bases are TGTGCCAGCAAATCTGGGACAGGGTACAATGAGCAGTTCTTC.

This clonotype was counted a few times. This rearrangement joins TRBV6-2 or TRBV6-3 to TRBJ2-3; D gene uncertain. V lost 8 bases, J lost 6 bases, and 9 bases lay in between. The CDR3 is 11 amino acids. Germline assignment: CDR1 MNHEY and CDR2 SVGEGT. The CDR3 region has the DNA TGTGCCAGCGGGGTAGAGGATACGCAGTATTTT. Translation gives CASGVEDTQYF.

This chain connects TRBV20-1 to TRBJ1-2; D not resolved. The CDR3 is made up of 13 amino acids. Per the germline V gene, CDR1 is DFQATT and CDR2 is SNEGSKA (reference sequence). The V end lost 1 base, the J end lost 0 bases, and 6 bases lay between the germline ends. The CDR3, as DNA: TGCAGTGCTAGAGTGCCTTCTAACTATGGCTACACCTTC. Translating gives CSARVPSNYGYTF.

The chain combines TRBV19 with TRBJ1-5, with 8 bases that match TRBD1. The germline V gene has CDR1 LNHDA and CDR2 SQIVND (reference sequence). This CDR3 comprises 17 residues. Trimming took 5 bases from V and 4 from J; bases not matched to a gene: 13. CDR3 DNA: TGTGCCAGTAGTCCTAGGGGCGGGACAGGAGATAATCAGCCCCAGCATTTT. Translated, it gives CASSPRGGTGDNQPQHF. The full variable domain, completed using reference TRBV19 and TRBJ1-5, is DGGITQSPKYLFRKEGQNVTLSCEQNLNHDAMYWYRQDPGQGLRLIYYSQIVNDFQKGDIAEGYSVSREKKESFPLTVTSAQKNPTAFYLCASSPRGGTGDNQPQHFGDGTRLSIL.

This clonotype appeared a few times. The chain carries TRBV20-1 and TRBJ1-6; D is perhaps TRBD1 (5 bases). This CDR3 contains 14 residues. CDR1 and CDR2 from the germline V gene are DFQATT and SNEGSKA (reference sequence). V was shortened by 3 bases and J by 2 bases, with 8 bases between the two germline ends. The CDR3: CSARGDTYNSPLHF. In DNA form, the CDR3 reads TGCAGTGCTAGGGGGGATACCTATAATTCACCCCTCCACTTT.

This clonotype showed up just a few times. This rearrangement joins TRBV7-3 to TRBJ1-2; maybe TRBD1 (5 bases). This CDR3 region has 19 residues. V was pared by 5 bases and J by 4 bases, with 29 bases between. CDR1 SGHTA and CDR2 FQGTGA come from the germline V gene. The DNA of the CDR3 is TGTGCCAGCAGCCCCGCAGGTGTGGGGCGGGGACTTTACGGCTATGGCTACACCTTC. Its protein product is CASSPAGVGRGLYGYGYTF.